The rows below give T cell receptor beta chains drawn from one sample of a study of T cell changes during pregnancy in multiple sclerosis. Measured with immunoSEQ multiplex PCR; TCRdb has only the in-frame clones, and not every one. The data show tens of thousands of clones, over 80% seen once. The sample was CD4+ T cells from peripheral blood mononuclear cells, taken in the first trimester of pregnancy. All receptors derive from a female donor with multiple sclerosis, enrolled in a pregnancy study. Both conserved end residues are part of each CDR3. D genes are given only for firm matches. Clone size is given for some rows only: seen once, a few or many times, or a class if the clone is expanded.

V	length	J	D	size	CDR3	DNA
TRBV7-9	13	TRBJ2-2	NA	NA	CASSSRGTGELFF	TGTGCCAGCAGTTCAAGAGGCACCGGGGAGCTGTTTTTT
TRBV9	21	TRBJ2-6	TRBD2	NA	CASSTHQTSSGGLSGANVLTF	TGTGCCAGCAGCACCCACCAGACTTCGAGCGGGGGCCTCTCTGGGGCCAACGTCCTGACTTTC
TRBV5-8	15	TRBJ2-3	TRBD1	NA	CASSWLQGSTDTQYF	TGTGCCAGCAGTTGGCTACAGGGGAGCACAGATACGCAGTATTTT
TRBV9	15	TRBJ1-6	NA	NA	CASSVGPGFTSPLHF	TGTGCCAGCAGCGTAGGTCCAGGGTTTACTTCACCCCTCCACTTT
TRBV13	17	TRBJ2-3	TRBD1	few	CASSLGHNRGPADTQYF	TGTGCCAGCAGCTTGGGCCATAACAGGGGGCCCGCAGATACGCAGTATTTT
TRBV25-1	11	TRBJ2-3	NA	NA	CASSAVDTQYF	TGTGCCAGCAGTGCGGTGGATACGCAGTATTTT
TRBV25-1	16	TRBJ1-2	TRBD1	NA	CASSELRQGTDYGYTF	TGTGCCAGCAGTGAACTCCGACAGGGGACGGACTATGGCTACACCTTC
TRBV7-3	13	TRBJ2-3	TRBD2	NA	CASSLREGDTQYF	TGTGCCAGCAGCTTAAGGGAGGGTGATACGCAGTATTTT
TRBV11-2	13	TRBJ1-1	TRBD1	NA	CASSLTGTGVAFF	TGTGCCAGCAGCTTAACCGGGACAGGGGTAGCTTTCTTT
TRBV7-9	17	TRBJ2-5	TRBD2	NA	CASSLRGGGGNQETQYF	TGTGCCAGCAGCTTGCGGGGTGGCGGGGGGAACCAAGAGACCCAGTACTTC
TRBV27	17	TRBJ2-3	TRBD2	NA	CASSPTGGLAVPDTQYF	TGTGCCAGCAGTCCAACAGGGGGACTAGCGGTCCCGGATACGCAGTATTTT